This TCR beta chain was sequenced in a study of T cells after yellow fever vaccination. Overall study findings and caveats: Detected again after the booster were most primary-vaccination clones, at nearly 97% CD4 and 88% CD8.

With regard to this clonotype: As yet, its antigen is unknown.

The CDR3 has 15 residues. From germline, CDR1 is SGHTA and CDR2 FQGNSA. Deletions cut 1 base from V and 6 bases from J, with 14 bases between. TCRdb fed the 5' RACE reads into MiXCR, producing one record per CDR3 protein. This sample has around 350,000 distinct CDR3 sequences, with around 6.5% found just once. The sequence derives from a man between 25 and 39 years old who received the YFV17D yellow fever vaccine. J is TRBJ2-3 and V is TRBV7-2, with a weak D call TRBD1 (6 bases). Sequences were derived from PBMCs, sampled 5 days after the yellow fever booster vaccination. CDR3 in amino acids: CASSLGGQGSDTQYF. CDR3 sequence (DNA): TGTGCCAGCAGCTTAGGGGGACAAGGATCGGATACGCAGTATTTT.